This is a list of T cell receptor beta chains from one sample in a study of T-cell memory formation after mild COVID-19. TCRdb independently ran MiXCR on the 5' RACE reads; one entry per CDR3 protein. This table holds about 350,000 distinct CDR3 sequences, 20% found once. The sample comprised PBMCs or a T cell subset sorted from them (not recorded which). The receptors shown here come from a man aged 18 to 29 who had mild COVID-19 (a few samples of this study predate the infection). Cell type and time point are not known. Each CDR3 is given with its conserved first and last residue. The D gene is left open where the match is weak. The listing skips clone size in some rows; elsewhere it reads once, few, many or a size class.

j_gene | v_gene | abundance | d_gene | CDR3nt | CDR3aa
TRBJ2-2 | TRBV19 | - | - | TGTGCCAGTAGCCCCGGTGGGGTAGGAACCGGGGAGCTGTTTTTT | CASSPGGVGTGELFF
TRBJ1-2 | TRBV7-9 | many | TRBD1 | TGTGCCAGCAGCTTGTGGAACAGGGGTGACTATGGCTACACCTTC | CASSLWNRGDYGYTF
TRBJ2-5 | TRBV5-1 | - | - | TGCGCCAGCAGCTCCCGACAGGCTGGTGGAGAGACCCAGTACTTC | CASSSRQAGGETQYF
TRBJ2-1 | TRBV4-1 | - | - | TGCGCCAGCAGCCAAGATGGGAAGGCGCAGTTCTTC | CASSQDGKAQFF
TRBJ2-3 | TRBV4-1 | - | - | TGCGCCAGCAGCCACGCTCGGGGGATGTTAACAGATACGCAGTATTTT | CASSHARGMLTDTQYF
TRBJ1-1 | TRBV9 | few | - | TGTGCCAGCAGCGTAGAAGGGACTGAAGCTTTCTTT | CASSVEGTEAFF
TRBJ2-1 | TRBV12-3/TRBV12-4 | - | TRBD2 | TGTGCCAGCAGTCTAGGACTAGCGGGGGGGACGGGATACAATGAGCAGTTCTTC | CASSLGLAGGTGYNEQFF
TRBJ1-5 | TRBV20-1 | - | - | TGCAGTGCTAGAACCACAGCGAATCAGCCCCAGCATTTT | CSARTTANQPQHF
TRBJ1-6 | TRBV7-3 | many | - | TGTGCCAGCAGTCATGGGACGTGGAATTCACCCCTCCACTTT | CASSHGTWNSPLHF
TRBJ2-5 | TRBV20-1 | - | - | TGCAGTGCTAGTTCTGGGGAAGAGACCCAGTACTTC | CSASSGEETQYF
TRBJ1-6 | TRBV6-2/TRBV6-3 | - | TRBD1 | TGTGCCAGCAGACCGACAGGGTTATCACCCCTCCACTTT | CASRPTGLSPLHF
TRBJ2-3 | TRBV7-8 | - | TRBD2 | TGTGCCAGCAGCATGGGACTAGCGGGGGGAGATACGCAGTATTTT | CASSMGLAGGDTQYF
TRBJ2-7 | TRBV20-1 | - | TRBD2 | TGCAGTGCTAGAGCGGGGGGGTCCTACGAGCAGTACTTC | CSARAGGSYEQYF
TRBJ1-2 | TRBV24-1 | few | - | TGTGCCACCAATTCTAACGGCTATGGCTACACCTTC | CATNSNGYGYTF
TRBJ2-3 | TRBV7-9 | few | TRBD1 | TGTGCCAGCAGCCCCCGGGACAGGCCATCGGATACGCAGTATTTT | CASSPRDRPSDTQYF
TRBJ2-3 | TRBV5-1 | few | TRBD2 | TGCGCCAGCAGCTTGGCCCTAGCGGGGGGCCTGGATACGCAGTATTTT | CASSLALAGGLDTQYF
TRBJ2-2 | TRBV7-9 | - | - | TGTGCCAGCAGCCCCGGGGGCTATGGGAACACCGGGGAGCTGTTTTTT | CASSPGGYGNTGELFF
TRBJ2-1 | TRBV27 | - | TRBD2 | TGTGCCAGCAGCCGACTAGCGGGGGTCCTCAACAATGAGCAGTTCTTC | CASSRLAGVLNNEQFF
TRBJ2-6 | TRBV15 | - | - | TGTGCCACCACGGAACAGGGATCTGGGGCCAACGTCCTGACTTTC | CATTEQGSGANVLTF
TRBJ1-2 | TRBV27 | - | TRBD1 | TGTGCCAGCAGTGCGGGGACAGGAGAAGACTATGGCTACACCTTC | CASSAGTGEDYGYTF
TRBJ2-7 | TRBV4-2 | few | TRBD2 | TGTGCCAGCAGCCAAGCAGTCCACACTAGCGGGGGAAGAGCTAGTTACGAGCAGTACTTC | CASSQAVHTSGGRASYEQYF
TRBJ2-3 | TRBV20-1 | few | TRBD1 | TGCAGTGCTAGACTCCCGGGACAGGACCCAGATACGCAGTATTTT | CSARLPGQDPDTQYF
TRBJ2-5 | TRBV6-4 | many | - | TGTGCCAGCAGTCCCTCGCCCCAAGAGACCCAGTACTTC | CASSPSPQETQYF
TRBJ1-1 | TRBV6-5 | few | - | TGTGCCAGCAGTTACCCTGGTTCTGAAGCTTTCTTT | CASSYPGSEAFF
TRBJ2-2 | TRBV6-2/TRBV6-3 | - | TRBD2 | TGTGCCAGCAGTTACTCCACGGGAGCGGGGGGGAACACCGGGGAGCTGTTTTTT | CASSYSTGAGGNTGELFF
TRBJ2-3 | TRBV6-2/TRBV6-3 | - | - | TGTGCCAGCAGGGGGCGCGGCACAGATACGCAGTATTTT | CASRGRGTDTQYF
TRBJ2-1 | TRBV7-7 | few | - | TGTGCCACAGGACCGAGATACAATGAGCAGTTCTTC | CATGPRYNEQFF
TRBJ2-5 | TRBV6-5 | - | - | TGTGCCAGCAGCCACAGGGTGATGGAGACCCAGTACTTC | CASSHRVMETQYF
TRBJ2-5 | TRBV20-1 | few | TRBD1 | TGCAGTGCGGCAGACAGGGTCCGAAAAGAGACCCAGTACTTC | CSAADRVRKETQYF
TRBJ2-6 | TRBV4-3 | - | - | TGCGCCAGCAGCCAGAGAACAGGGAGCTCTGGGGCCAACGTCCTGACTTTC | CASSQRTGSSGANVLTF
TRBJ2-3 | TRBV10-3 | many | TRBD2 | TGTGCCATCGGGGGGACTAGCGGGGACGAGGATACGCAGTATTTT | CAIGGTSGDEDTQYF
TRBJ2-5 | TRBV3-1 | - | - | TGTGCCAGCAGCCACTACGGGATACAAGAGACCCAGTACTTC | CASSHYGIQETQYF
TRBJ1-1 | TRBV5-1 | few | TRBD1 | TGCGCCAGCAGCCCCCGACAGGGGAGGACCGCGGCTTTCTTT | CASSPRQGRTAAFF
TRBJ1-2 | TRBV12-3/TRBV12-4 | few | TRBD1 | TGTGCCAGCAGGACGACAGGGGACCTCTATGGCTACACCTTC | CASRTTGDLYGYTF
TRBJ2-7 | TRBV7-3 | few | - | TGTGCCAGCAGCTTATACCCCATTCAGGAATCCTACGAGCAGTACTTC | CASSLYPIQESYEQYF
TRBJ2-5 | TRBV28 | - | - | TGTGCCAGCAGTCCACTCCCCGGACTCCGCCAAGAGACCCAGTACTTC | CASSPLPGLRQETQYF
TRBJ2-1 | TRBV7-9 | - | - | TGTGCCAGCAGCTTAGAGGTAGACGGTTACAATGAGCAGTTCTTC | CASSLEVDGYNEQFF
TRBJ2-5 | TRBV7-2 | few | TRBD2 | TGTGCCTCGGGGGGGTTAGAGACCCAGTACTTC | CASGGLETQYF
TRBJ1-1 | TRBV7-9 | few | - | TGTGCCAGCAGGCGGGAGTTCACTGAAGCTTTCTTT | CASRREFTEAFF
TRBJ1-1 | TRBV6-2/TRBV6-3 | few | - | TGTGCCAGCAACTATCAGGGGCCGGACACTGAAGCTTTCTTT | CASNYQGPDTEAFF
TRBJ1-2 | TRBV6-5 | few | - | TGTGCCAGCAGCTACGACGGGGCTGCTGGCTACACCTTC | CASSYDGAAGYTF
TRBJ1-6 | TRBV12-3/TRBV12-4 | - | - | TGTGCCAGCAGTTTGAAGGGTGAGAGTAATTCACCCCTCCACTTT | CASSLKGESNSPLHF
TRBJ2-5 | TRBV14 | - | - | TGTGCCAGCAGCCCCCGCCGCCCTGGAGAGACCCAGTACTTC | CASSPRRPGETQYF
TRBJ1-6 | TRBV27 | - | - | TGTGCCAGCAGGACGTTAAGGGCCGAACCCCTCCACTTT | CASRTLRAEPLHF
TRBJ2-1 | TRBV6-5 | few | TRBD2 | TGTGCCAGCAGATACAGGGCGGGGGGGTCGAATGAGCAGTTCTTC | CASRYRAGGSNEQFF
TRBJ1-1 | TRBV7-6 | few | - | TGTGCCAGCAGCTTAGGCGACAACCCGAACACTGAAGCTTTCTTT | CASSLGDNPNTEAFF
TRBJ2-7 | TRBV7-6 | few | - | TGTGCCAGCAGCTTAGAACGAGTTGCCACCTACGAGCAGTACTTC | CASSLERVATYEQYF
TRBJ2-3 | TRBV6-6 | few | TRBD2 | TGTGCCAGCAGTGGCGTAGCGGGGGGGTCCACAGATACGCAGTATTTT | CASSGVAGGSTDTQYF
TRBJ2-7 | TRBV25-1 | - | - | TGTGCCAGCAGTGAGTTTATGGCAGGGCCCCACGAGCAGTACTTC | CASSEFMAGPHEQYF
TRBJ1-1 | TRBV15 | - | - | TGTGCCACCATCGGGGCAGGTGGATCGACTGAAGCTTTCTTT | CATIGAGGSTEAFF
TRBJ2-1 | TRBV7-3 | many | - | TGTGCCAGCAGCTTAGGGAGCCCCGTTGGTAGGAACAATGAGCAGTTCTTC | CASSLGSPVGRNNEQFF
TRBJ2-5 | TRBV7-3 | many | TRBD2 | TGTGCCAGCAGCCCAAGCGGGGTTGGAGAGACCCAGTACTTC | CASSPSGVGETQYF
TRBJ2-3 | TRBV20-1 | - | TRBD2 | TGCAGTGCTAGGGCGGGACTAGCAGTAGATACGCAGTATTTT | CSARAGLAVDTQYF
TRBJ2-3 | TRBV12-3/TRBV12-4 | few | - | TGTGCCACCTCGGGGGGCCGCACAGATACGCAGTATTTT | CATSGGRTDTQYF
TRBJ2-1 | TRBV10-3 | few | TRBD1 | TGTGCCATCAGGCCGGGACAGGGGGGCAGTGAGCAGTTCTTC | CAIRPGQGGSEQFF
TRBJ1-2 | TRBV11-2 | - | - | TGTGCCAGCAGCCAGGCGGGGGGTAGGTGGGATGGCTACACCTTC | CASSQAGGRWDGYTF
TRBJ2-1 | TRBV7-3 | few | TRBD2 | TGTGCCAGCAGCCCGCTAGCGGGGGGGCCGATGGATGAGCAGTTCTTC | CASSPLAGGPMDEQFF
TRBJ2-5 | TRBV5-4 | few | TRBD2 | TGTGCCAGCAGCCTAGCGGGGGGAACTTCGCGGGAGACCCAGTACTTC | CASSLAGGTSRETQYF
TRBJ1-6 | TRBV23-1 | - | - | TGCGCCGGGAGATTTAATTCACCCCTCCACTTT | CAGRFNSPLHF
TRBJ1-1 | TRBV6-6 | - | - | TGTGCCAGCAGGGACATTGAAGCTTTCTTT | CASRDIEAFF